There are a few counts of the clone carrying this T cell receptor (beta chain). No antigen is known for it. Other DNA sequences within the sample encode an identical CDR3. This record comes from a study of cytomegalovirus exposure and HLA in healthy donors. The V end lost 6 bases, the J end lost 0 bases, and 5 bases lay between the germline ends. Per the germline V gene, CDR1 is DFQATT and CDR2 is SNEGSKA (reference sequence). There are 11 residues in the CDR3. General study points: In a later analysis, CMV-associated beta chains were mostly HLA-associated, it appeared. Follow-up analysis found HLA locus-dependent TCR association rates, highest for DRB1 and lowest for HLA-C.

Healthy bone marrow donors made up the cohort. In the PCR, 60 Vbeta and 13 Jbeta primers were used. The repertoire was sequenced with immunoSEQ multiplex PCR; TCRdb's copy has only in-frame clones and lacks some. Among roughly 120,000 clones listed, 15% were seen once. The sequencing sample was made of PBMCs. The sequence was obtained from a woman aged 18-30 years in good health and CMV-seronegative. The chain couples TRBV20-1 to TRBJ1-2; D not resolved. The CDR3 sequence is CSATPNYGYTF. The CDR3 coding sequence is TGCAGTGCGACACCTAACTATGGCTACACCTTC.